This TCR beta chain derives from a study of regulatory T cells in long-lasting Graves disease. The sample holds many counts of this clonotype. The target antigen is unknown. HTBI primers from iRepertoire and Arm-PCR of CDR3 regions yielded the TCR beta libraries. TCRdb recomputed calls from the multiplex PCR reads with MiXCR, one row per CDR3 protein. The data contain roughly 530,000 distinct CDR3 sequences, roughly 15% of them singletons. As for time point: newly diagnosed GD, antithyroid drugs for less than 3 months. RNA from PBMCs was the source of the TCR library. Study findings and constraints: Patients with persistent disease shared 2,700 or so public clonotypes, outpacing the 966 shared by new patients. Tissue studied was limited to peripheral blood, excluding thyroid tissue. Persistent disease exhibited a predilection for TRBV28, TRBJ1-2 and TRBJ2-5.

V was shortened by 1 base and J by 7 bases, with 11 bases between the two germline ends. The CDR3 has 14 residues. These data were also reused for a study on T cells in Graves' hyperthyroidism and ophthalmopathy.

This specimen consisted of peripheral blood mononuclear cells (PBMCs), obtained at new diagnosis, from a patient treated with antithyroid drugs. This TCR came from a woman aged 35-65 years with Graves disease. The chain uses TRBV12-3 or TRBV12-4 and TRBJ1-5; no reliable D call. CDR3 sequence: CASSLEGRYQPQHF. As DNA, the CDR3 is TGTGCCAGCAGTTTAGAAGGCCGGTACCAGCCCCAGCATTTT.